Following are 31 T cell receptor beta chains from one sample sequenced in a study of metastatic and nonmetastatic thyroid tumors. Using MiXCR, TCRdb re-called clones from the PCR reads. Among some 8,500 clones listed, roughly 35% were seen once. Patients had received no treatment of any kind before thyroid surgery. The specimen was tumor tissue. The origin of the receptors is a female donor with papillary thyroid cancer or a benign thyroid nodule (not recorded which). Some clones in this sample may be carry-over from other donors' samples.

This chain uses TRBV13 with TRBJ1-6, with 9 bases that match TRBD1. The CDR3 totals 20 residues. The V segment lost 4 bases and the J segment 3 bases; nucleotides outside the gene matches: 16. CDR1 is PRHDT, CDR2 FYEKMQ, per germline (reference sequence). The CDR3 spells CASSYPQGQGTAYYNSPLHF. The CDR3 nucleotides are TGTGCCAGCAGCTACCCCCAGGGACAGGGAACGGCTTACTATAATTCACCCCTCCACTTT. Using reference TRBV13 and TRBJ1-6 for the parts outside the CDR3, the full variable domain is AAGVIQSPRHLIKEKRETATLKCYPIPRHDTVYWYQQGPGQDPQFLISFYEKMQSDKGSIPDRFSAQQFSDYHSELNMSSLELGDSALYFCASSYPQGQGTAYYNSPLHFGNGTRLTVT.

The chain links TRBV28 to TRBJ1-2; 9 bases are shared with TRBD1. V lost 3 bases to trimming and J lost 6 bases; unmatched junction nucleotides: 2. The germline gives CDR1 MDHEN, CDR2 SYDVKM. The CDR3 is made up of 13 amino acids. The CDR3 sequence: CASSFRTGDGYTF. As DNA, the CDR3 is TGTGCCAGCAGTTTCCGGACAGGGGATGGCTACACCTTC.

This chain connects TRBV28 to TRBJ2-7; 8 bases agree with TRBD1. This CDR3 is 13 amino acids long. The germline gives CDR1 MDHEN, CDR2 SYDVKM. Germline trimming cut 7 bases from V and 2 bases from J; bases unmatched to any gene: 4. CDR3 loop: CASTDRGPYEQYF. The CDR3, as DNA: TGTGCCAGCACCGACAGGGGACCCTACGAGCAGTACTTC.

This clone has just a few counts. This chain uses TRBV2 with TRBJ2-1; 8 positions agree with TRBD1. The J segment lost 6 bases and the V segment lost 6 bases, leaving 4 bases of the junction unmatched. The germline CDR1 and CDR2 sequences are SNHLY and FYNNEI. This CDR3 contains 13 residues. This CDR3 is CASSQDRVNEQFF. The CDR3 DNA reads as TGTGCCAGCAGCCAGGACAGGGTCAATGAGCAGTTCTTC.

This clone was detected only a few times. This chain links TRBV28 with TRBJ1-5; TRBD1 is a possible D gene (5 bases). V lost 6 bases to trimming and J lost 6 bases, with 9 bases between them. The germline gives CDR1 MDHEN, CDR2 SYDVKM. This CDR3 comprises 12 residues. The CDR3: CASSQGSQPQHF. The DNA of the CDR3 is TGTGCCAGCAGCCAGGGCTCTCAGCCCCAGCATTTT.

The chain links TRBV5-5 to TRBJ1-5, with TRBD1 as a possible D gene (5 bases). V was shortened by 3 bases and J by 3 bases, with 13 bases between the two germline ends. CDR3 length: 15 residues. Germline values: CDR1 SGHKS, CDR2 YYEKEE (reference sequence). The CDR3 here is CASSSTGALNQPQHF. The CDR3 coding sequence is TGTGCCAGCAGCTCCACAGGCGCCCTCAATCAGCCCCAGCATTTT. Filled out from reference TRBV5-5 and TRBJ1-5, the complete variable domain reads DAGVTQSPTHLIKTRGQQVTLRCSPISGHKSVSWYQQVLGQGPQFIFQYYEKEERGRGNFPDRFSARQFPNYSSELNVNALLLGDSALYLCASSSTGALNQPQHFGDGTRLSIL.

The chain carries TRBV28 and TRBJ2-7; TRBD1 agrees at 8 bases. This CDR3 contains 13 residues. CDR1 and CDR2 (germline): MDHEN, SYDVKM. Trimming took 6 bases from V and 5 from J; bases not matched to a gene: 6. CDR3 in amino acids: CASRTGAVNEQYF. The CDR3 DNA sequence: TGTGCCAGCAGGACAGGGGCGGTCAACGAGCAGTACTTC.

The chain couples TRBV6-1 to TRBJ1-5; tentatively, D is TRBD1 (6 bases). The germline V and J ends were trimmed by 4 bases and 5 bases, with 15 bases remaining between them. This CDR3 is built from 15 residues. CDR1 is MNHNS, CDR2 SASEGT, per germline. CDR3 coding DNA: TGTGCCAGCAGTGTTGGCCAGGGGATTGATCAGCCCCAGCATTTT. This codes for CASSVGQGIDQPQHF.

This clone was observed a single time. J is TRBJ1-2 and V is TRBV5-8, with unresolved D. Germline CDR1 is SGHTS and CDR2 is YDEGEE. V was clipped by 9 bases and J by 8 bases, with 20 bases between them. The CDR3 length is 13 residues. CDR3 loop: CATTPLGSGGYTF. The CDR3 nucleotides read TGTGCCACCACCCCCCTCGGGTCGGGGGGCTACACCTTC. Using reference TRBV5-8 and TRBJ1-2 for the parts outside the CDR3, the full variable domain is EAGVTQSPTHLIKTRGQQATLRCSPISGHTSVYWYQQALGLGLQFLLWYDEGEERNRGNFPPRFSGRQFPNYSSELNVNALELEDSALYLCATTPLGSGGYTFGSGTRLTVV.

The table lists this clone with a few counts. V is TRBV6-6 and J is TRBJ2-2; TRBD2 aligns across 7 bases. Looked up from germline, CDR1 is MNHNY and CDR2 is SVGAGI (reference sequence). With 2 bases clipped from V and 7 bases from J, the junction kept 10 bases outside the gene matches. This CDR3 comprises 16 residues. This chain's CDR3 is CASSYSSGGTNGELFF. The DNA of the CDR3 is TGTGCCAGCAGTTACAGTTCAGGCGGGACTAACGGGGAGCTGTTTTTT.

The CDR3 bases are TGCGCCAGCAGCCAAATATCCAGGCCGAACACTGAAGCTTTCTTT. Its translation is CASSQISRPNTEAFF. The rearrangement joins TRBV4-1 to TRBJ1-1; D remains unclear. Germline CDR1 reads MGHRA; CDR2 reads YSYEKL. This CDR3 comprises 15 residues. Trimming cost V 2 bases and J 1 base, with 11 bases left between them.

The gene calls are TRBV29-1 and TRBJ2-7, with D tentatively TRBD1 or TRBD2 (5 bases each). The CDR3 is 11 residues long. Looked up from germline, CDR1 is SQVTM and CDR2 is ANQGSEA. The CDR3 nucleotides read TGCAGTCCGGGACGGAGGTACGAGCAGTACTTC. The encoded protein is CSPGRRYEQYF.

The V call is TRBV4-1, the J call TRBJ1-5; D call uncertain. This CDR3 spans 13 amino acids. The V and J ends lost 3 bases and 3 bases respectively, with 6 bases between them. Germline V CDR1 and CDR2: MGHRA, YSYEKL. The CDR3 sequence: CASSHEHNQPQHF. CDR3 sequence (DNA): TGCGCCAGCAGCCATGAGCACAATCAGCCCCAGCATTTT.

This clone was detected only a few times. The CDR3 DNA follows: TGTGCCAGCAGTTTTGGAGGGCATGAAAACACCATATATTTT. Translated, it gives CASSFGGHENTIYF. This rearrangement joins TRBV28 to TRBJ1-3; D unclear. Germline V gene data show CDR1 as MDHEN and CDR2 as SYDVKM. V was pared by 3 bases and J by 6 bases, with 12 bases between. The CDR3 totals 14 residues.

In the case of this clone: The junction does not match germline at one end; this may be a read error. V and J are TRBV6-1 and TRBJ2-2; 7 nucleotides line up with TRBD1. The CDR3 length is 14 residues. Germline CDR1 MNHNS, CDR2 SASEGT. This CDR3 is CASRRTGNTGERFF. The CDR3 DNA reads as TGTGCCAGCAGACGGACAGGTAACACCGGTGAGCGGTTTTTT.

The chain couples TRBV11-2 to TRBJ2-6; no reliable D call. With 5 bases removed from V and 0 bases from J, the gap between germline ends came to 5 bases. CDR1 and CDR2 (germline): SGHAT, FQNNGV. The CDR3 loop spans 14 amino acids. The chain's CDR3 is CASSPYSGANVLTF. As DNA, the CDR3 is TGTGCCAGCAGCCCATACTCTGGGGCCAACGTCCTGACTTTC.

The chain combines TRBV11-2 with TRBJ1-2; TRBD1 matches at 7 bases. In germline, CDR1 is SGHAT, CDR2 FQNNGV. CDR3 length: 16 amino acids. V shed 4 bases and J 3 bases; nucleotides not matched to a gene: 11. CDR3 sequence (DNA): TGTGCCAGCAGCTCCAGGGGGGCGACTTTGCACTATGGCTACACCTTC. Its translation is CASSSRGATLHYGYTF.

CDR3 DNA sequence: TGCAGTTTAAAACAGGGGGGGCCCACAGATACGCAGTATTTT. Translated: CSLKQGGPTDTQYF. This rearrangement joins TRBV20-1 to TRBJ2-3; D perhaps matches TRBD1 (8 bases). Trimming removed 8 bases at V and 2 bases at J, with 17 bases between. Germline V gene lookup returns CDR1 DFQATT and CDR2 SNEGSKA (reference sequence). This CDR3 is 14 amino acids long.

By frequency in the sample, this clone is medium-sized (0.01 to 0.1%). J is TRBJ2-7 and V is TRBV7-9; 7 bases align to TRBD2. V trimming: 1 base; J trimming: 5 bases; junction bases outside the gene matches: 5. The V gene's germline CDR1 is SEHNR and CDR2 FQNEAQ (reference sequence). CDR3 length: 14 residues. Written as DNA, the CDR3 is TGTGCCAGCAGCTTAGAGGGAGGGTCCCACGAGCAGTACTTC. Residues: CASSLEGGSHEQYF.

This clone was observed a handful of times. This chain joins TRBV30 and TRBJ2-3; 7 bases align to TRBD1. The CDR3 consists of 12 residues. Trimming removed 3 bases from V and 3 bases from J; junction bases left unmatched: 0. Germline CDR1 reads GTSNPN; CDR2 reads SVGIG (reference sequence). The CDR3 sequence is CAWSRGTDTQYF. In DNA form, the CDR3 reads TGTGCCTGGAGCAGGGGGACAGATACGCAGTATTTT.

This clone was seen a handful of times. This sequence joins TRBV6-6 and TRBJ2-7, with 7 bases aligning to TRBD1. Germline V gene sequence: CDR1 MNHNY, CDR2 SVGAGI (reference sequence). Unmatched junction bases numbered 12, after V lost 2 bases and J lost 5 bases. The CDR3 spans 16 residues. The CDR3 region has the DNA TGTGCCAGCAGTTACGTCGACAGGGTCGGTCGGGACGAGCAGTACTTC. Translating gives CASSYVDRVGRDEQYF.

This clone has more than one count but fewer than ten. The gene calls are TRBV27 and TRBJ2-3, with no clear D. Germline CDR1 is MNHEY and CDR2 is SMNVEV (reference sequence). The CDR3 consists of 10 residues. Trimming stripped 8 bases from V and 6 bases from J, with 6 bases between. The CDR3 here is CASGWDTQYF. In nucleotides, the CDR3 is TGTGCCAGCGGGTGGGATACGCAGTATTTT.

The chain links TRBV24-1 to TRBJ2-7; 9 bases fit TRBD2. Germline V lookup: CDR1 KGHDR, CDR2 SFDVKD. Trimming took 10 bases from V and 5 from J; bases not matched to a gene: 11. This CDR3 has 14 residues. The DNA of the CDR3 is TGTGCCACTGCGACTAGCGGAAAGAGTGACGAGCAGTACTTC. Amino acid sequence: CATATSGKSDEQYF.

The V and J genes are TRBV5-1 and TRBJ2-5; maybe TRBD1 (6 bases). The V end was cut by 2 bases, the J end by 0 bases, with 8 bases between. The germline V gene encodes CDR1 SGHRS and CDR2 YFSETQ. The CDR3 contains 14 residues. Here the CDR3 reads CASSFTGYQETQYF. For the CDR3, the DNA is TGCGCCAGCAGCTTTACAGGGTACCAAGAGACCCAGTACTTC.

The CDR3 here is CASSSIQRNTEAFF. CDR3 nucleotide sequence: TGTGCCAGCAGTTCCATACAGAGGAACACTGAAGCTTTCTTT. This rearrangement joins TRBV6-1 to TRBJ1-1; unclear D gene. Germline values: CDR1 MNHNS, CDR2 SASEGT. The ends were cut back, 5 bases at V and 1 base at J, with 11 bases in the middle. This CDR3 has 14 residues.

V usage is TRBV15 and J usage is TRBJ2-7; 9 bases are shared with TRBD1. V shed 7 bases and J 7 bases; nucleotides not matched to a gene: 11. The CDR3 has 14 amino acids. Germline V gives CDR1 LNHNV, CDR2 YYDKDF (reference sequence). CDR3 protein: CATTAPDRGGEQYF. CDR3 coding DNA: TGTGCCACCACGGCCCCCGACAGGGGGGGTGAGCAGTACTTC.

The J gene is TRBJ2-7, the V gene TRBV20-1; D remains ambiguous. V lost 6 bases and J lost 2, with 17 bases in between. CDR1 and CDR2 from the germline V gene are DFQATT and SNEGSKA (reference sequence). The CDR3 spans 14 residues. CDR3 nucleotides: TGCAGTGCCGCGCCCTCCGGGTCCCCCTACGAGCAGTACTTC. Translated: CSAAPSGSPYEQYF.

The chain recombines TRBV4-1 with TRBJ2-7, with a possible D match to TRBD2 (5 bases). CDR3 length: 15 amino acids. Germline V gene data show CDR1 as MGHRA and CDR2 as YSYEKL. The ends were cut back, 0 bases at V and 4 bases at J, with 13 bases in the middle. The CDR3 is CASSQDYGIMYEQYF. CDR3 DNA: TGCGCCAGCAGCCAAGATTACGGGATCATGTACGAGCAGTACTTC.

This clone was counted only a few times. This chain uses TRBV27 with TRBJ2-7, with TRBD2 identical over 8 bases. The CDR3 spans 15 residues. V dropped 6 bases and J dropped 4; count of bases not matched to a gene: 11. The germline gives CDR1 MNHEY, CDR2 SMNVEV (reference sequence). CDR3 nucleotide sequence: TGTGCCAGCAGACTCGGGAGGGCCGCCGTATACGAGCAGTACTTC. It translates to CASRLGRAAVYEQYF.

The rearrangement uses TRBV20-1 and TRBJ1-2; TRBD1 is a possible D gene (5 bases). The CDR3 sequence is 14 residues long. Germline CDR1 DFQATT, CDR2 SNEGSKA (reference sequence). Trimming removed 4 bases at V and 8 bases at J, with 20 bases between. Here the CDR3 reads CSAITQGGQGGYTF. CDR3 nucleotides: TGCAGTGCTATAACCCAGGGAGGGCAGGGCGGCTACACCTTC.

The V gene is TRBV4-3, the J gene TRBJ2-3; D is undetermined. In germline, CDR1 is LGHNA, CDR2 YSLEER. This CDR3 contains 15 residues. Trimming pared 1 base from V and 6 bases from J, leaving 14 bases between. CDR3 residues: CASSQGASRSDTQYF. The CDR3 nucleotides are TGCGCCAGCAGCCAAGGGGCGAGCAGGTCTGATACGCAGTATTTT.